Listed below are T cell receptor beta chains from one sample, sequenced in a study of cytomegalovirus exposure and HLA in healthy donors. TCRdb's copy holds only in-frame clones and misses some; the assay was immunoSEQ multiplex PCR. The sample contains approximately 88,000 clones, 60% to 80% of which appear only once. The sequencing sample was made of PBMCs. Receptors originate from a man aged 45-60 years in good health and CMV-seropositive. The CDR3 runs from the conserved cysteine through the conserved F or W. Each record gives: J gene, clone size, D gene, V gene, CDR3 protein, CDR3 DNA. D genes are given only for firm matches. The listing skips clone size in some rows; elsewhere it reads once, few, many or a size class.

TRBJ2-7 - - TRBV14 CASSQAHGSYEQYF TGTGCCAGCAGCCAAGCGCACGGCTCCTACGAGCAGTACTTC
TRBJ1-1 - - TRBV19 CASSIPGSTEAFF TGTGCCAGTAGTATACCAGGGTCAACTGAAGCTTTCTTT
TRBJ1-3 - - TRBV4-3 CASSQGGGTGNTIYF TGCGCCAGCAGCCAAGGGGGGGGGACTGGAAACACCATATATTTT
TRBJ2-5 - TRBD2 TRBV4-2 CASSQGRAETQYF TGTGCCAGCAGCCAGGGGAGGGCAGAGACCCAGTACTTC
TRBJ2-7 once - TRBV7-6 CASSINYRGGDEQYF TGTGCCAGCAGTATAAATTACAGGGGGGGAGACGAGCAGTACTTC
TRBJ2-7 - TRBD1 TRBV7-8 CASSHRDRGWEQYF TGTGCCAGCAGCCACCGGGACAGGGGGTGGGAGCAGTACTTC
TRBJ2-5 - - TRBV30 CAWTRSGTQYF TGTGCCTGGACCAGAAGTGGGACCCAGTACTTC
TRBJ1-5 once TRBD1 TRBV7-2 CASSLRQGSNQPQHF TGTGCCAGCAGCTTACGACAGGGGTCCAATCAGCCCCAGCATTTT
TRBJ2-5 - - TRBV25-1 CASNRTPRSPQYF TGTGCCAGCAATAGAACCCCTAGAAGCCCCCAGTACTTC
TRBJ1-5 - TRBD1 TRBV7-2 CASSQTGQTVNQPQHF TGTGCCAGCAGCCAAACGGGACAGACCGTCAATCAGCCCCAGCATTTT